This T cell receptor beta chain was observed in a study of blood T cell repertoires in COVID-19 (dated by TCRdb to 2020 to 2022). With regard to the full study: Samples covering the acute and convalescent phases of COVID-19 were provided by collaborators in the United States, Italy and Spain. A de-identified subject ID, COVID-19 status, age in years and sex were almost always included in the sample metadata. The prospective study material was composed of cDNA or gDNA derived from T cells, B-cell-depleted T cells, or PBMCs. Where HLA class I and class II types were available, the types were taken from metadata supplied by the sample provider, not from assay-based typing. A freely available public database, intended as a resource for researchers studying the immune response to SARS-CoV-2, is where the repertoires were released. The samples were drawn from the first 160 participants of the ongoing ImmuneRACE study and from about 1,200 subjects provided by 6 global collaborators. The dataset comprised deeply sampled blood TCRbeta repertoires from subjects exposed to, actively infected with, or recovered from COVID-19. Study-wide findings and limitations: The amount of clinical and demographic metadata varied by source and participant and was provided uncurated.

With regard to this clone: The antigen this receptor binds is unknown. No base-level quality is on record; no much larger clone is a single base apart.

Collaborating institutions collected whole blood in K2EDTA tubes following their own protocols. For TCRbeta analysis, collaborators shipped samples in one of three forms: frozen whole blood, isolated PBMCs, or DNA extracted from either of those sample types. TCRbeta CDR3 regions were amplified from genomic DNA by means of the immunoSEQ Assay, a bias-controlled multiplex PCR. The paper's data handling went like this. The number of nucleated cells in each sample was estimated from the amplification of reference gene primers within the assay. To quantify the absolute abundance of each unique TCRbeta CDR3 rearrangement, sequence reads were collapsed and filtered. Productive Simpson clonality was computed per sample as the square root of Simpson's diversity index over productive rearrangements. TCRdb stores this immuneACCESS table with in-frame sequences only. Part of the clones is absent; in the studies checked, under half of the shortfall reflects unresolved V genes, and no reason is known for the rest. That table furnishes V, J and clone size, whereas the DNA furnished D and trimming. The sample yields about 200,000 clones; about nine tenths were counted once. The ten most abundant clones make up more than 5.5% of the sample.

From its cysteine to its phenylalanine, the CDR3 spans 14 amino acids. The read is trimmed to its CDR3 DNA, 42 bases read in frame from base 1. Trimming costs V 1 base and J 2 bases, and their ends lie 8 bases apart. For CDR1 and CDR2, the germline V gene (reference sequence) lists LGHDT and YNNKEL. This TCR derives from a man at least 80 years old with acute or convalescent COVID-19. Input material: peripheral blood. The chain is assembled from TRBV3-1 (or the pseudogene TRBV3-2) and TRBJ1-2, with a weak D call of TRBD1 (5 bases match). The CDR3 region reads CASSQGQPNYGYTF. The DNA is as follows: TGTGCCAGCAGCCAAGGACAGCCGAACTATGGCTACACCTTC.